This record covers a single T cell receptor (beta chain). Its antigen has not been determined. The input lacks base qualities; no much larger clone sits a single base away. The intended sense of this specimen's treatment or condition label: roughly 18 received Ad26.COV2.S at low or high dose, single or two shots; 5 received placebo; per-sample allocation not given. Repertoires of vaccine and placebo recipients were sequenced from samples collected on day 63 after the first injection. Between 29 July and 7 August 2020, Cohort 1b enrolled around 25 adults aged 18-55 years at one site in Boston, USA. As a vaccine, Ad26.COV2.S was a replication-incompetent adenovirus type 26 vector that expressed a prefusion-stabilized SARS-CoV-2 spike protein derived from the original Wuhan strain. V sheds 7 bases and J sheds 6 bases, leaving 15 bases between their ends. The CDR3 runs 14 residues from the cysteine to the phenylalanine. The entry retains the CDR3 DNA only, 42 bases that are in frame from base 1.

This sample was taken from a study of Ad26.COV2.S vaccination and SARS-CoV-2 variants (dated by TCRdb to 2020 to 2023). A note on the overall study: Donors in the vaccine arm were drawn from COV1001, a multicentre, randomized, double-blind, placebo-controlled phase I-IIa trial testing Ad26.COV2.S in healthy adults. Ad26.COV2.S was administered intramuscularly at a dose of 5x10^10 or 1x10^11 viral particles, either as one shot or as two shots given 56 days apart. The specificity and breadth of SARS-CoV-2-reactive T cell receptors after Ad26.COV2.S vaccination were assessed by TCRbeta repertoire sequencing. A total of around 32 samples were included in the TCR-sequenced set, comprising roughly 20 Ad26.COV2.S vaccine recipients, 5 placebo recipients and 8 SARS-CoV-2 convalescent individuals. Participants in the trial were split at random into five groups of five each, receiving low-dose or high-dose Ad26.COV2.S once or twice, or else placebo on both occasions. Throughout the experiments and outcome assessment, investigators stayed blinded to trial group allocation.

Study-wide conclusions, independent of this receptor: It was noted by the authors that total T cell responses may have been underestimated by the TCR breadth and depth analyses. Vaccine and placebo recipients had comparable non-spike TCR breadth, which fits with the vaccine containing only spike. Ad26.COV2.S recipients had higher spike-specific TCR breadth than placebo recipients (P = 0.0014). After vaccination, spike-specific CD8+ and CD4+ T cell responses were reported to show substantial breadth. The study was not powered to compare responses between vaccine doses or regimens.

TCRbeta CDR3 regions were sequenced with the immunoSEQ Assay. After extraction, genomic DNA underwent amplification by bias-controlled multiplex PCR, followed by high-throughput sequencing. From the authors' description of their analysis: To quantify the absolute abundance of every unique TCRbeta CDR3 region, sequences were collapsed and filtered. T cell fraction was estimated by normalizing TCRbeta template counts to usable DNA, with usable DNA measured through amplification of reference genes found in all nucleated cells. Repertoire TCRs were annotated as SARS-CoV-2-specific by exact matching of V gene, CDR3 amino acid sequence and J gene to a known reactive TCR set. The reference SARS-CoV-2 TCR set was obtained from MIRA and was filtered for enrichment in COVID-19-positive ImmuneCODE repertoires, whereby public or cross-reactive TCRs were removed. Using the MIRA antigens, annotated TCRs were further analysed by specific ORF or by position within an ORF. Breadth was defined as annotated unique rearrangements over total unique productive rearrangements; depth was the summed frequency of those rearrangements. Two-sided Wilcoxon rank-sum tests were applied when comparing TCR breadth between groups. The immuneACCESS repertoire file appears here via TCRdb, limited to in-frame rearrangements. These files lack a portion of the clones; in checked studies, under half of the deficit traces to unresolved V genes, and the cause of the others is not known. V, J and clone size are those of that table, while D and trimming were read from the DNA. For this sample there are fewer than 500,000 clones; 90% appear just once. The top ten constitute approximately 4.3% of the sample.

This clonotype was obtained from a person between 18 and 59 years old who received the Ad26.COV2.S COVID-19 vaccine or a placebo. The material sequenced was peripheral blood, taken in a trial of Ad26.COV2.S vaccine versus placebo. This receptor chain uses TRBV23-1 and TRBJ2-2; the D gene assignment is ambiguous. TRBV23-1 is annotated as an ORF whose role is uncertain. CDR3 reads: CASTRLTRAGELFF. The bases are TGCGCCAGCACCAGGTTAACACGGGCCGGGGAGCTGTTTTTT.